Following are 8 T cell receptor beta chains from one sample sequenced in a study of identical twins. TCRdb analysed the 5' RACE reads with MiXCR anew, one entry per CDR3 protein. The sample includes 200,000 to 250,000 distinct CDR3 sequences, 6.5% of them seen just once. These records were also assigned to another study, of T cells expressing NK-cell markers.

The sequencing input was CD8+ T cells sorted from blood. All receptors come from a woman under 30 in good health.

The chain joins TRBV7-9 to TRBJ2-7; the match to TRBD2 covers 7 bases. Germline V gene lookup returns CDR1 SEHNR and CDR2 FQNEAQ (reference sequence). The CDR3 contains 16 residues. The V gene end was trimmed by 0 bases and the J gene end by 2 bases; junction bases not matched to a gene: 7. The chain's CDR3 is CASSLAGGTNAYEQYF. CDR3 sequence (DNA): TGTGCCAGCAGCTTAGCGGGGGGGACTAACGCCTACGAGCAGTACTTC.

In this sample, this clonotype turned up many times. This chain connects TRBV3-1 to TRBJ2-2, with D maybe TRBD1 (6 bases). This CDR3 is built from 15 residues. V gave up 6 bases and J gave up 6 bases, with 17 bases separating them. From germline, CDR1 is LGHDT and CDR2 YNNKEL (reference sequence). The CDR3 sequence is CASRDGTKFPGELFF. The CDR3, as DNA: TGTGCCAGCAGAGACGGGACAAAGTTTCCCGGGGAGCTGTTTTTT.

This clonotype turned up a few times. The chain employs TRBV6-5 and TRBJ1-1, with TRBD1 matching 8 bases. The CDR3 is made up of 14 amino acids. The V gene's germline CDR1 is MNHEY and CDR2 SVGAGI. V dropped 10 bases and J dropped 4; count of bases not matched to a gene: 11. The CDR3 loop is CATLRQGLATEAFF. The CDR3, as DNA: TGTGCCACACTTAGACAGGGGTTAGCCACTGAAGCTTTCTTT.

This clonotype was counted between two and nine times. V usage is TRBV3-1 and J usage is TRBJ2-2, with 12 bases identical to TRBD2. The CDR3 sequence is 15 residues long. With V trimmed by 3 bases and J by 7 bases, 3 bases remained unmatched. Germline lookup yields CDR1 LGHDT and CDR2 YNNKEL (reference sequence). The CDR3 region has the DNA TGTGCCAGCAGCCAGACTAGCGGGAGAATCGGGGAGCTGTTTTTT. Translation gives CASSQTSGRIGELFF.

This clonotype was picked up many times. The V call is TRBV3-1, the J call TRBJ1-2; 7 bases map to TRBD1. The CDR3 length is 13 residues. J gave up 8 bases and V 7 bases, and 10 bases lay outside the gene matches. CDR1 is LGHDT and CDR2 is YNNKEL in the germline V gene (reference sequence). The CDR3, as DNA: TGTGCCAGCACCCTTGGAGGGGGCTGGGGCTACACCTTC. It codes for CASTLGGGWGYTF.

Many counts were recorded for this clonotype. V is TRBV6-5 and J is TRBJ2-1; D gene ambiguous. The V gene's germline CDR1 is MNHEY and CDR2 SVGAGI. This CDR3 contains 14 residues. The V end lost 4 bases, the J end lost 4 bases, and 11 bases lay between the germline ends. The CDR3 reads CASSSETSYNEQFF. CDR3 sequence (DNA): TGTGCCAGCAGTTCGGAGACGAGTTACAATGAGCAGTTCTTC.

In this sample, this clonotype turned up many times. The chain employs TRBV7-9 and TRBJ1-2; unclear D gene. CDR1 is SEHNR, CDR2 FQNEAQ, per germline (reference sequence). The CDR3 is made up of 11 amino acids. Trimming removed 1 base at V and 13 bases at J, with 10 bases between. CDR3 sequence reads: CASSLDEELTF. DNA for the CDR3: TGTGCCAGCAGCTTAGATGAGGAGCTCACCTTC.

The genes are TRBV9 and TRBJ2-1; D is possibly TRBD1 (6 bases). Trimming took off 3 bases at V and 6 bases at J, with 13 bases between the two ends. The V gene's germline CDR1 is SGDLS and CDR2 YYNGEE. The CDR3 has 14 residues. The CDR3 spells CASSEGDSPNEQFF. CDR3 nucleotides: TGTGCCAGCAGCGAGGGGGATAGCCCCAATGAGCAGTTCTTC.